The clone carrying this TCR beta chain was seen a single time. This record belongs to a study of blood T cell repertoires in COVID-19. The overall study: T cells, B-cell-depleted T cells, or PBMCs provided the cDNA or gDNA that served as material.

Germline lookup yields CDR1 KGHSH and CDR2 LQKENI. V was cut by 4 bases and J by 4 bases, with 14 bases left in between. There are 15 residues in the CDR3. Per the study methods: Estimates of nucleated cell counts were drawn from the amplification of reference gene primers. The method was immunoSEQ multiplex PCR; TCRdb's version includes in-frame clones alone and lacks a portion of them. D and trimming come from the DNA, and the V and J calls and clone size come from that table. The sample yields 220,000 or so clones, 75% to 90% seen once. The chain uses TRBV18 and TRBJ1-5, with D possibly TRBD1 on 6 matching bases. This sequence was found in a woman over 75 with COVID-19, enrolled during active disease. Input material: peripheral blood. The CDR3 bases are TGTGCCAGCTCACGATCCCCGGGACAAAATCAGCCCCAGCATTTT. It specifies CASSRSPGQNQPQHF.